The 16 T cell receptor beta chains below come from one sample, sequenced in a study of T cell changes during pregnancy in multiple sclerosis. Assay: immunoSEQ multiplex PCR; the TCRdb copy retains only in-frame clones and omits some. The sample holds tens of thousands of clones, roughly nine tenths seen once. This sample comprised peripheral blood, obtained in the second trimester of pregnancy. These receptors were obtained from a female donor with multiple sclerosis, enrolled in a pregnancy study.

The CDR3 DNA follows: TGTGCCAGCAGCTTGGGGCAGGGGGGGGCCAACGTCCTGACTTTC. Amino acid sequence: CASSLGQGGANVLTF. The chain has TRBV5-5 and TRBJ2-6, with D possibly matching TRBD1 (6 bases). V lost 0 bases and J 4 bases, leaving 8 bases between the germline ends. This CDR3 has 15 residues. Germline CDR1 SGHKS, CDR2 YYEKEE (reference sequence).

This clone was seen only once. The chain couples TRBV13 to TRBJ2-7, with D tentatively TRBD1 (6 bases). The CDR3 is made up of 15 amino acids. Germline CDR1 is PRHDT and CDR2 is FYEKMQ (reference sequence). Trimming left V 3 bases short and J 0 bases short, with 12 bases between. CDR3 sequence (DNA): TGTGCCAGCAGCTTGGGCAGGGGAGCCTCCTACGAGCAGTACTTC. Its translation: CASSLGRGASYEQYF.

This clone has only one observation. The chain uses TRBV6-1 and TRBJ2-7; 7 bases line up with TRBD1. The germline V gene encodes CDR1 MNHNS and CDR2 SASEGT. The ends lost 7 bases at V and 2 bases at J; junction bases unmatched: 5. The CDR3 runs to 13 residues. The CDR3 nucleotides read TGTGCCAGCACTTACGGGACAGCCTACGAGCAGTACTTC. Amino acid sequence: CASTYGTAYEQYF.

The V and J genes are TRBV6-1 and TRBJ1-6; D not resolved. The CDR3 runs to 15 residues. Trimming removed 6 bases at V and 8 bases at J, with 17 bases between. Germline V CDR1 and CDR2: MNHNS, SASEGT. This CDR3 is CASSSPEFRDSPLHF. The CDR3 bases are TGTGCCAGCAGCTCCCCCGAGTTCCGGGATTCACCCCTCCACTTT.

V is TRBV14 and J is TRBJ1-4; D possibly corresponds to TRBD1 (5 bases). V shed 8 bases and J shed 3 bases, with 10 bases lying between them. CDR3 size: 13 residues. Per the germline V gene, CDR1 is SGHDN and CDR2 is FVKESK. The CDR3 reads CASAGGPNEKLFF. In nucleotides, the CDR3 is TGTGCCAGCGCGGGGGGACCTAATGAAAAACTGTTTTTT. The full variable domain, completed using reference TRBV14 and TRBJ1-4, is EAGVTQFPSHSVIEKGQTVTLRCDPISGHDNLYWYRRVMGKEIKFLLHFVKESKQDESGMPNNRFLAERTGGTYSTLKVQPAELEDSGVYFCASAGGPNEKLFFGSGTQLSVL.

The genes are TRBV29-1 and TRBJ1-2; D gene uncertain. Trimming stripped 7 bases from V and 6 bases from J, with 12 bases between. CDR1 and CDR2 (germline): SQVTM, ANQGSEA. This CDR3 contains 11 residues. The DNA for the CDR3 is TGCAGCGAAGGCAGAGGGAATGGCTACACCTTC. This codes for CSEGRGNGYTF.

The V call is TRBV19, the J call TRBJ2-3; TRBD2 matches 14 bases. CDR1 and CDR2 (germline): LNHDA, SQIVND (reference sequence). Trimming cost V 10 bases and J 2 bases; bases outside gene matches: 11. The CDR3 covers 17 residues. CDR3 bases: TGTGCCACCGACACCCGGACTAGCGGGGGGAACACAGATACGCAGTATTTT. The encoded protein is CATDTRTSGGNTDTQYF.

V gene TRBV6-6 combines with J gene TRBJ2-7, with TRBD2 identical over 11 bases. This CDR3 contains 13 residues. In germline, CDR1 is MNHNY, CDR2 SVGAGI (reference sequence). The V segment lost 5 bases and the J segment 6 bases; nucleotides outside the gene matches: 3. CDR3 residues: CASSLAGGTEQYF. The CDR3 nucleotides read TGTGCCAGCAGTCTAGCGGGGGGAACCGAGCAGTACTTC.

The chain has TRBV15 and TRBJ2-1; D is unclear. V was pared by 1 base and J by 1 base, with 5 bases between. The CDR3 runs 14 residues. Germline loops: CDR1 LNHNV, CDR2 YYDKDF (reference sequence). CDR3 bases: TGTGCCACCAGCAGAGCCAGTTCCTACAATGAGCAGTTCTTC. It translates to CATSRASSYNEQFF.

In DNA form, the CDR3 reads TGCGCCAGCCTGGGGAGGGGGGATAGGACTAATGAAAAACTGTTTTTT. This sequence encodes CASLGRGDRTNEKLFF. This sequence joins TRBV4-1 and TRBJ1-4; D is possibly TRBD1 (6 bases). Between the trimmed V and J ends, which lost 8 bases and 2 bases, there was a span of 18 bases. CDR1 is MGHRA, CDR2 YSYEKL, per germline. CDR3 length: 16 amino acids.

J is TRBJ2-1 and V is TRBV4-2; unclear D gene. Deletions cut 0 bases from V and 0 bases from J, with 18 bases between. The CDR3 extends over 19 amino acids. Germline V gene lookup returns CDR1 LGHNA and CDR2 YNFKEQ. The CDR3 is CASSQDVVNSPGSYNEQFF. The CDR3 region has the DNA TGTGCCAGCAGCCAAGATGTGGTCAACTCCCCGGGCTCCTACAATGAGCAGTTCTTC.

The rearrangement joins TRBV9 to TRBJ2-3; a possible D gene is TRBD1 (5 bases). Trimming cost V 7 bases and J 4 bases, with 16 bases left between them. The CDR3 has 14 residues. Germline values: CDR1 SGDLS, CDR2 YYNGEE. The CDR3 protein is CASERGDAADTQYF. Written as DNA, the CDR3 is TGTGCCAGCGAAAGGGGCGATGCCGCAGATACGCAGTATTTT.

The gene calls are TRBV6-5 and TRBJ2-1; D unresolved. The CDR3 has 13 amino acids. V was cut by 2 bases and J by 4 bases, with 6 bases left in between. Germline CDR1 is MNHEY and CDR2 is SVGAGI. CDR3 DNA sequence: TGTGCCAGCAGTTACGGCCAGTACAATGAGCAGTTCTTC. It yields the protein CASSYGQYNEQFF.

V gene TRBV4-3 combines with J gene TRBJ2-1; TRBD1 is a possible D gene (6 bases). Trimming cost V 0 bases and J 5 bases, with 14 bases left between them. Germline V gene sequence: CDR1 LGHNA, CDR2 YSLEER. CDR3 length: 16 residues. In DNA, the CDR3 is TGCGCCAGCAGCCAAGATCCCCCAGGACAGAACAATGAGCAGTTCTTC. This translates into CASSQDPPGQNNEQFF.

J is TRBJ1-1 and V is TRBV5-5, with 7 bases fitting TRBD1. V lost 4 bases and J lost 6; bases outside the gene matches: 3. CDR1 is SGHKS and CDR2 is YYEKEE in the germline V gene (reference sequence). CDR3 length: 12 residues. The CDR3 region is CASSTDRAEAFF. The DNA for the CDR3 is TGTGCCAGCAGCACCGACAGGGCTGAAGCTTTCTTT.

This chain joins TRBV7-2 and TRBJ1-2; D is perhaps TRBD1 (5 bases). V was shortened by 7 bases and J by 5 bases, with 14 bases between the two germline ends. This CDR3 region has 13 residues. Germline V gene lookup returns CDR1 SGHTA and CDR2 FQGNSA. This chain's CDR3 is CASTLGGTYGYTF. The DNA for the CDR3 is TGTGCCAGCACCCTAGGCGGGACGTATGGCTACACCTTC.